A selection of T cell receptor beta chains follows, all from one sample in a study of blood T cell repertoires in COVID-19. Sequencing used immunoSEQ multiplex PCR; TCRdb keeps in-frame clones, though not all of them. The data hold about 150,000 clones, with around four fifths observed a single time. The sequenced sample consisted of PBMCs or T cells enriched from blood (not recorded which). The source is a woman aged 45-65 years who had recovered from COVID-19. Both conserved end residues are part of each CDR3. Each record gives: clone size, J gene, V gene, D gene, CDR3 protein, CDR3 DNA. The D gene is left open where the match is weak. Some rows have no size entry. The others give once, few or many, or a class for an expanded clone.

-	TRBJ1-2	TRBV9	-	CASSVLQDPNYGYTF	TGTGCCAGCAGCGTACTACAGGACCCAAACTATGGCTACACCTTC
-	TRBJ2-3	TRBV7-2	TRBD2	CASSFRTSGSGTDTQYF	TGTGCCAGCAGCTTTCGGACTAGCGGGAGTGGGACAGATACGCAGTATTTT
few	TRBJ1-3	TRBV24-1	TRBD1	CATRTTGGCGNTIYF	TGTGCCACCAGAACGACAGGGGGCTGTGGAAACACCATATATTTT
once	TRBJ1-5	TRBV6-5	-	CASRSSGFSNQPQHF	TGTGCCAGCAGATCTAGTGGCTTTAGCAATCAGCCCCAGCATTTT
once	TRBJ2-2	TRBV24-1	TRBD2	CATSAPRLAGDFGELFF	TGTGCCACCAGTGCCCCTAGACTAGCGGGAGACTTCGGGGAGCTGTTTTTT
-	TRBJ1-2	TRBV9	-	CASSIGEGINYGYTF	TGTGCCAGCAGCATCGGGGAGGGAATTAACTATGGCTACACCTTC
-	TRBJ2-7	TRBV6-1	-	CASSFRVPGYEQYF	TGTGCCAGCAGTTTCCGGGTCCCCGGGTACGAGCAGTACTTC
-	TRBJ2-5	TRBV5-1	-	CASSLNPVAETQYF	TGCGCCAGCAGCTTGAACCCCGTGGCAGAGACCCAGTACTTC
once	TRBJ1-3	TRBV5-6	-	CASSLGRGSGNTIYF	TGTGCCAGCAGCTTGGGCAGGGGTTCTGGAAACACCATATATTTT
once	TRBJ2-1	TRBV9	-	CASSVDSSGQRYEQFF	TGTGCCAGCAGCGTAGATAGTAGCGGACAACGATATGAGCAGTTCTTC
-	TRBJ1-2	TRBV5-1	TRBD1	CASSSGTGPWGYTF	TGCGCCAGCAGCTCCGGGACAGGTCCCTGGGGCTACACCTTC